Detailed here is one T cell receptor beta chain. Its antigen remains unidentified. Trimming cost V 3 bases and J 5 bases, with 16 bases left between them. The CDR3 runs to 14 residues. The germline CDR1 and CDR2 sequences are SQVTM and ANQGSEA. These data come from a study of shared clonotypes between healthy human individuals. For the study at large: Three plates were used per donor for CD4 naive, three for CD4 memory, two for CD8 naive and one for CD8 memory. Study-level results: Memory subsets had estimated richness that was generally smaller than that of naive subsets. Roughly 4.7% was the fraction of naive CD4 clonotypes found shared across several donors.

The method was immunoSEQ multiplex PCR; TCRdb's version includes in-frame clones alone and lacks a portion of them. The repertoire includes 400,000 to 600,000 clones, about 96% of them detected once, and about 0.064% sits in the top ten. Every contributor of samples was a Caucasian grown-up residing in Nashville, Tennessee. The source of this sequence is a woman aged 25-40 years in good health. The chain carries TRBV29-1 and TRBJ1-2; no definite D call. Sequenced sample: naive CD4+ T cells sorted from blood. Subset indicated: CD45RA+ positively selected. CDR3 nucleotides: TGCAGCGTTGAGTCTCGGACCCGCCGATATGGCTACACCTTC. Residues: CSVESRTRRYGYTF.